Only one count was recorded for the clone carrying this TCR beta chain. Relative to the germline gene, one junction end is altered; a read error may explain this. Germline V gene sequence: CDR1 SGHTA, CDR2 FQGTGA. The CDR3 extends over 12 amino acids. This specimen belongs to a study of tumor-infiltrating lymphocytes in primary liver carcinoma. From about 0.45 ug total RNA, TCR beta cDNA was generated with a primer in the constant region. Library construction for TCR beta comprised three nested multiplex PCR rounds performed with slightly modified ARM-PCR. TRBV1-TRBV30 forward primers paired with a C-beta reverse primer drove the first two PCR rounds, about 10 cycles each. Each CDR3 protein gets one entry after TCRdb re-called the multiplex PCR reads with MiXCR. Of 47,000 or so distinct CDR3 sequences detected, 70% to 85% appear once; the ten largest clones hold about a quarter. Co-extracted RNA and DNA came from about 19-30 mg of unsorted bulk tissue. Each tumor had five separate regions sampled.

The specimen was liver tumor tissue from sampling region 3. This sample's subset: tumor region T3, left-lateral pole. The source of this sequence is a man aged 35 to 55 with primary liver carcinoma and hepatitis B virus infection. The rearrangement joins TRBV7-3 to TRBJ2-5; D perhaps matches TRBD2 (6 bases). CDR3 bases: TGTGCCAGCAGCTTAAATGGAGGGACCCAGCACTTC. Protein: CASSLNGGTQHF.